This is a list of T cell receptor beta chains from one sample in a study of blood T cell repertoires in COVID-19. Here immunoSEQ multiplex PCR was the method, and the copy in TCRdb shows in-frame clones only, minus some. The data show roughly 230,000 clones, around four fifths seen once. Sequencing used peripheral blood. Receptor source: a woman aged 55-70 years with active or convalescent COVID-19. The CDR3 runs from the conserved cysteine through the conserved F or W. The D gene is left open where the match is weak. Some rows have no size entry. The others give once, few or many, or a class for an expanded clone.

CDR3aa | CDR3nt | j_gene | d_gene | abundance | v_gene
CASSHPLRGGSGELFF | TGCGCCAGCAGCCACCCACTGAGAGGGGGCTCCGGGGAGCTGTTTTTT | TRBJ2-2 | TRBD1 | NA | TRBV4-1
CASSLVGQAFSGANVLTF | TGCGCCAGCAGCTTGGTGGGACAGGCTTTCTCTGGGGCCAACGTCCTGACTTTC | TRBJ2-6 | TRBD1 | NA | TRBV5-1
CSAGKGTTQFF | TGCAGTGCTGGTAAAGGGACTACGCAGTTCTTC | TRBJ2-1 | TRBD2 | once | TRBV20-1
CASSSLFEREAKDPDTQYF | TGTGCCAGCAGTTCCCTCTTTGAGCGGGAGGCCAAGGACCCAGATACGCAGTATTTT | TRBJ2-3 | TRBD2 | NA | TRBV28
CASSLFLGAPSGANVLTF | TGTGCCAGCAGTTTATTTTTGGGGGCCCCCTCTGGGGCCAACGTCCTGACTTTC | TRBJ2-6 | NA | NA | TRBV28
CASSRGVLEGSPLHF | TGTGCCAGCAGCCGCGGGGTCCTTGAAGGATCACCCCTCCACTTT | TRBJ1-6 | NA | NA | TRBV27
CSASGVGENFYNEQFF | TGCAGTGCTAGTGGGGTGGGAGAAAACTTCTACAATGAGCAGTTCTTC | TRBJ2-1 | NA | NA | TRBV20-1
CASSLDGRDTEAFF | TGCGCCAGCAGCTTGGATGGCAGGGATACTGAAGCTTTCTTT | TRBJ1-1 | NA | NA | TRBV5-1
CASRRDSSGANVLTF | TGTGCCAGCAGACGAGACAGCTCTGGGGCCAACGTCCTGACTTTC | TRBJ2-6 | NA | NA | TRBV6-5
CASSPGQGFGSPLHF | TGTGCCAGCAGCCCGGGACAGGGATTCGGTTCACCCCTCCACTTT | TRBJ1-6 | TRBD1 | NA | TRBV11-2
CAWSAGHSSGNTIYF | TGTGCCTGGAGTGCTGGACATAGCTCTGGAAACACCATATATTTT | TRBJ1-3 | NA | NA | TRBV30
CASSLQGGEKLFF | TGCGCCAGCAGCTTACAGGGGGGCGAAAAACTGTTTTTT | TRBJ1-4 | TRBD1 | NA | TRBV5-1
CASSPGQGDPNEQFF | TGTGCCAGTAGCCCGGGACAGGGGGACCCGAATGAGCAGTTCTTC | TRBJ2-1 | TRBD1 | NA | TRBV19
CATSDYQANTQYF | TGTGCCACCAGTGATTATCAGGCGAACACGCAGTATTTT | TRBJ2-3 | NA | NA | TRBV24-1
CAWSEGGSQYF | TGTGCCTGGAGTGAAGGGGGTTCCCAGTACTTC | TRBJ2-5 | NA | NA | TRBV30
CASSRFDRAGNTIYF | TGTGCCAGCAGTCGATTCGACAGGGCTGGAAACACCATATATTTT | TRBJ1-3 | TRBD1 | NA | TRBV2